A single sample is the source of the 20 T cell receptor beta chains below, sequenced in a study of beta chain features in type 1 diabetes. What was sequenced were expressed TCRB transcripts, since all of the isolated RNA had been reverse transcribed. Profiling relied on immunoSEQ multiplex PCR, and the TCRdb table lists in-frame clones only, not all of them. This sample has approximately 110,000 clones, with almost 40% found just once. The sequencing input was stem cell memory CD4+ T cells from blood. The receptors were sampled from a woman aged 18-29 years in good health.

The table lists this clone with a few counts. V gene TRBV10-3 combines with J gene TRBJ2-7, with a possible D match to TRBD2 (5 bases). Germline CDR1 reads ENHRY; CDR2 reads SYGVKD. Deletions cut 6 bases from V and 5 bases from J, with 20 bases between. The CDR3 spans 15 residues. CDR3 in amino acids: CAIRDDLRGSDEQYF. The DNA of the CDR3 is TGTGCCATCAGAGACGATTTACGAGGGTCGGACGAGCAGTACTTC.

This clone turned up a few times. V gene TRBV7-2 combines with J gene TRBJ2-1; D unresolved. The V and J ends lost 3 bases and 0 bases respectively, with 9 bases between them. The CDR3 spans 15 residues. Germline V CDR1 and CDR2: SGHTA, FQGNSA. The CDR3 reads CASSFLISSYNEQFF. DNA of the CDR3: TGTGCCAGCAGCTTTTTAATTAGCTCCTACAATGAGCAGTTCTTC.

This clone was found once. The chain employs TRBV5-1 and TRBJ2-2, with 12 bases fitting TRBD2. The length of the CDR3 is 18 residues. Per germline, CDR1 SGHRS and CDR2 YFSETQ. With V trimmed by 2 bases and J by 5 bases, 10 bases remained unmatched. DNA of the CDR3: TGCGCCAGCAGCTTCGGGACTAGCGGGTTTCCGAGGACCGGGGAGCTGTTTTTT. Encoded protein: CASSFGTSGFPRTGELFF.

The V gene is TRBV27, the J gene TRBJ1-4; tentative D call: TRBD1 (5 bases). The CDR3 has 16 residues. CDR1 MNHEY and CDR2 SMNVEV come from the germline V gene (reference sequence). V lost 2 bases and J lost 7, with 17 bases in between. The CDR3 DNA reads TGTGCCAGCAGTTTAGGATATCGGCAGGGAGGTGAAAAACTGTTTTTT. Translating gives CASSLGYRQGGEKLFF. The full variable domain, with the rest looked up from reference TRBV27 and TRBJ1-4, is EAQVTQNPRYLITVTGKKLTVTCSQNMNHEYMSWYRQDPGLGLRQIYYSMNVEVTDKGDVPEGYKVSRKEKRNFPLILESPSPNQTSLYFCASSLGYRQGGEKLFFGSGTQLSVL.

This clone was recorded a few times. The chain recombines TRBV10-3 with TRBJ1-1; D is unclear. Germline loops: CDR1 ENHRY, CDR2 SYGVKD. The CDR3 consists of 15 residues. V was trimmed by 6 bases and J by 0 bases, leaving 14 bases between them. CDR3 loop: CAIRAEAIMNTEAFF. The CDR3 bases are TGTGCCATCAGAGCGGAGGCGATCATGAACACTGAAGCTTTCTTT.

The sample holds a few counts of this clone. V and J are TRBV7-9 and TRBJ2-1; perhaps TRBD2 as D (5 bases). Germline V gene lookup returns CDR1 SEHNR and CDR2 FQNEAQ (reference sequence). Trimming removed 3 bases at V and 10 bases at J, with 10 bases between. This CDR3 has 12 amino acids. This CDR3 reads CASSFRTQEQFF. The CDR3 region has the DNA TGTGCCAGCAGCTTCCGGACTCAGGAGCAGTTCTTC.

The chain combines TRBV30 with TRBJ2-1; 12 bases are a match to TRBD2. The CDR3 has 12 residues. In germline, CDR1 is GTSNPN, CDR2 SVGIG (reference sequence). CDR3 nucleotide sequence: TGTTCTCTAGCGGGAGGGCCGTATGAGCAGTTCTTC. Translating it yields CSLAGGPYEQFF.

The chain links TRBV28 to TRBJ1-1; D not resolved. The germline V and J ends were trimmed by 7 bases and 2 bases, with 5 bases remaining between them. Germline V gene lookup returns CDR1 MDHEN and CDR2 SYDVKM. The CDR3 contains 11 residues. In nucleotides, the CDR3 is TGTGCCAGCAAACAAAACACTGAAGCTTTCTTT. It codes for CASKQNTEAFF.

The chain is built from TRBV28 and TRBJ2-7; possible D gene TRBD2, 5 bases. CDR1 and CDR2 from the germline V gene are MDHEN and SYDVKM. The CDR3 consists of 12 residues. The V end was cut by 6 bases, the J end by 2 bases, with 8 bases between. CDR3 DNA sequence: TGTGCCAGCAGGAGGGTCACCTACGAGCAGTACTTC. This sequence encodes CASRRVTYEQYF. Together with reference TRBV28 and TRBJ2-7, the CDR3 gives the full variable domain: DVKVTQSSRYLVKRTGEKVFLECVQDMDHENMFWYRQDPGLGLRLIYFSYDVKMKEKGDIPEGYSVSREKKERFSLILESASTNQTSMYLCASRRVTYEQYFGPGTRLTVT.

This chain connects TRBV4-3 to TRBJ2-3; 7 bases line up with TRBD2. Germline loops: CDR1 LGHNA, CDR2 YSLEER. The CDR3 spans 13 residues. The junction had 4 bases not matched to a gene; V was cut back by 4 bases and J by 6 bases. CDR3 loop: CASSPSGGDTQYF. DNA for the CDR3: TGCGCCAGCAGCCCATCCGGGGGGGATACGCAGTATTTT.

V usage is TRBV10-3 and J usage is TRBJ2-1; 7 bases agree with TRBD2. This CDR3 region has 15 residues. In germline, CDR1 is ENHRY, CDR2 SYGVKD. V trimming: 4 bases; J trimming: 4 bases; junction bases outside the gene matches: 7. The CDR3 is CAISGRLAEYNEQFF. The CDR3 bases are TGTGCCATCAGTGGTAGGCTAGCGGAATACAATGAGCAGTTCTTC.

V gene TRBV4-3 combines with J gene TRBJ2-4; 7 positions agree with TRBD2. CDR3 length: 17 residues. Germline V gene lookup returns CDR1 LGHNA and CDR2 YSLEER. The J segment lost 0 bases and the V segment lost 3 bases, leaving 8 bases of the junction unmatched. The CDR3 coding sequence is TGCGCCAGCAGCCAGGGTACTAGCGCTATAGCCAAAAACATTCAGTACTTC. Translation: CASSQGTSAIAKNIQYF.

This clone showed up just a few times. The CDR3: CASSLSGQLYGYTF. Written as DNA, the CDR3 is TGTGCCAGCAGCTTATCTGGACAGCTCTATGGCTACACCTTC. The gene calls are TRBV7-9 and TRBJ1-2, with D perhaps TRBD1 (6 bases). The CDR3 is 14 amino acids. CDR1 and CDR2 (germline): SEHNR, FQNEAQ (reference sequence). Trimming took off 2 bases at V and 4 bases at J, with 11 bases between the two ends. Full variable domain (remainder filled in from reference TRBV7-9 and TRBJ1-2): DTGVSQNPRHKITKRGQNVTFRCDPISEHNRLYWYRQTLGQGPEFLTYFQNEAQLEKSRLLSDRFSAERPKGSFSTLEIQRTEQGDSAMYLCASSLSGQLYGYTFGSGTRLTVV.

The chain has TRBV19 and TRBJ2-7, with 12 positions matching TRBD2. V lost 5 bases to trimming and J lost 2 bases; unmatched junction nucleotides: 7. Germline CDR1 and CDR2: LNHDA and SQIVND (reference sequence). This CDR3 spans 16 amino acids. The CDR3 DNA reads TGTGCCAGTAGTCAGACTAGCGGGAGTTCTCCCTACGAGCAGTACTTC. It specifies CASSQTSGSSPYEQYF. Together with reference TRBV19 and TRBJ2-7, the CDR3 gives the full variable domain: DGGITQSPKYLFRKEGQNVTLSCEQNLNHDAMYWYRQDPGQGLRLIYYSQIVNDFQKGDIAEGYSVSREKKESFPLTVTSAQKNPTAFYLCASSQTSGSSPYEQYFGPGTRLTVT.

The chain combines TRBV5-6 with TRBJ1-2, with TRBD1 identical over 7 bases. The V segment lost 4 bases and the J segment 8 bases; nucleotides outside the gene matches: 8. This CDR3 contains 13 residues. CDR1 is SGHDT, CDR2 YYEEEE, per germline. The CDR3 DNA is TGTGCCAGCAGCCCTCGCAGACAGGGCGGCTACACCTTC. Translated, it gives CASSPRRQGGYTF.

This clone was seen a handful of times. V is TRBV11-1 and J is TRBJ2-1; the match to TRBD2 covers 9 bases. Trimming took 6 bases from V and 5 from J; bases not matched to a gene: 5. The length of the CDR3 is 14 residues. Germline V CDR1 and CDR2: SGHAT, FQDESV (reference sequence). CDR3 DNA sequence: TGTGCCAGCAGATCGGGACTAGCTGACAATGAGCAGTTCTTC. This codes for CASRSGLADNEQFF.

This clone has only a few counts. This chain joins TRBV7-2 and TRBJ1-1, with D perhaps TRBD1 (6 bases). CDR1 is SGHTA, CDR2 FQGNSA, per germline. The CDR3 length is 13 residues. Trimming stripped 5 bases from V and 10 bases from J, with 17 bases between. Written as DNA, the CDR3 is TGTGCCAGCAGCCCCCGGCAGAGGGGGACAGCTTTCTTT. Amino acids: CASSPRQRGTAFF.

This chain uses TRBV2 with TRBJ2-3; TRBD1 is a possible D gene (6 bases). Trimming shortened V by 7 bases and J by 2 bases, and 16 bases separated the two germline ends. The germline V gene has CDR1 SNHLY and CDR2 FYNNEI. This CDR3 comprises 15 residues. CDR3 loop: CASIWGLPPTDTQYF. Written as DNA, the CDR3 is TGTGCCAGCATTTGGGGGCTGCCCCCCACAGATACGCAGTATTTT.

The genes are TRBV7-9 and TRBJ1-1, with 9 bases lining up with TRBD1. The CDR3 length is 15 residues. The V gene end was trimmed by 4 bases and the J gene end by 6 bases; junction bases not matched to a gene: 9. Germline values: CDR1 SEHNR, CDR2 FQNEAQ (reference sequence). CDR3 coding DNA: TGTGCCAGCAGCTCAGAGGACAGGGGAAATTCTGAAGCTTTCTTT. Amino acid sequence: CASSSEDRGNSEAFF.

This clone was picked up a small number of times. The V and J genes are TRBV27 and TRBJ2-5, with 11 bases identical to TRBD2. With 5 bases clipped from V and 5 bases from J, the junction kept 7 bases outside the gene matches. CDR3 length equals 15 residues. Germline-derived CDR1 and CDR2 are MNHEY and SMNVEV (reference sequence). CDR3 nucleotide sequence: TGTGCCAGCAGTCAGCTAGCGGGAGGTTCCGAGACCCAGTACTTC. Protein product: CASSQLAGGSETQYF.